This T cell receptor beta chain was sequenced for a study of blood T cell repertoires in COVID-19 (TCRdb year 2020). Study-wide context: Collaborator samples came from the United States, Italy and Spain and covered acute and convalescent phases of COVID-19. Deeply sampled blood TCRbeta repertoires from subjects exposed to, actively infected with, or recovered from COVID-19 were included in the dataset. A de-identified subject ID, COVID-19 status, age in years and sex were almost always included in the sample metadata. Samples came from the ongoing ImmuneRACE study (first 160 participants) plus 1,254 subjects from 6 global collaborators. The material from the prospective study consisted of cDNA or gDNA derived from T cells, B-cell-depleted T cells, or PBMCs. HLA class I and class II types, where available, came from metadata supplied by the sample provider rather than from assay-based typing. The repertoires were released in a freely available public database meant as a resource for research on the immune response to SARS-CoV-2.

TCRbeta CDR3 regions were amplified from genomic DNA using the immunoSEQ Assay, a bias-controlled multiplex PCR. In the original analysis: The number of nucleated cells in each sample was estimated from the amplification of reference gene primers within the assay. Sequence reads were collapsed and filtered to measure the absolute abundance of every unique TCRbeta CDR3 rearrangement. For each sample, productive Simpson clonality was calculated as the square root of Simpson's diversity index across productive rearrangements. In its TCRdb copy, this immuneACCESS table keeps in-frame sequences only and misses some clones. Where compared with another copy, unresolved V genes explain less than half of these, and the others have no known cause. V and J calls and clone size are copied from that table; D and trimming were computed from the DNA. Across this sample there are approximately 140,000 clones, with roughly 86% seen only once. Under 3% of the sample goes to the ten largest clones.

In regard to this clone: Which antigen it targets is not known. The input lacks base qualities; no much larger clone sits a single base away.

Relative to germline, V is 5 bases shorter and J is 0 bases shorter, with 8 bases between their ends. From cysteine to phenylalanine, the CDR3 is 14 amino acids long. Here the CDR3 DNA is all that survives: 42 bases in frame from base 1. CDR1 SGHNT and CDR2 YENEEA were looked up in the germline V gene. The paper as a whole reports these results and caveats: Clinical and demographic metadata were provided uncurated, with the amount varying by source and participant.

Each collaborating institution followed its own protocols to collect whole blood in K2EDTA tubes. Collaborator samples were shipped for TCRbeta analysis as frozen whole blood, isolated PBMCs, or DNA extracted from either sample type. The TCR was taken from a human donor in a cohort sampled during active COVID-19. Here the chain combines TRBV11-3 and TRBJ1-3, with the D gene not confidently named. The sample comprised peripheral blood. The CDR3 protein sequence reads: CASSKAASGNTIYF. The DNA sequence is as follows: TGTGCCAGCAGCAAAGCGGCCTCTGGAAACACCATATATTTT.